This is a list of T cell receptor beta chains from one sample in a study of T cells expressing NK-cell markers. For each CDR3 protein, TCRdb gives one entry from its re-call of the 5' RACE reads, without DNA. Its listing shows 150,000 or so distinct CDR3 sequences. The sample consisted of blood T cells: a sorted CD56 or NKG2C T cell subset, CD4+ or CD8+ T cells, or bulk PBMC T cells (not recorded which). These receptors were taken from a woman aged 45-60 years in good health. The CDR3 runs from the conserved cysteine through the conserved F or W.

V gene: TRBV2; J gene: TRBJ2-2; CDR3 protein: CASSDSDPFTGELFF
V gene: TRBV30; J gene: TRBJ2-7; CDR3 protein: CAGWGPTGEQYF
V gene: TRBV4-1; J gene: TRBJ2-3; CDR3 protein: CASSQDRGGTTPFTDTQYF
V gene: TRBV11-2; J gene: TRBJ2-5; CDR3 protein: CASSLRRKETQYF
V gene: TRBV10-3; J gene: TRBJ2-7; CDR3 protein: CAITREATYEQYF
V gene: TRBV2; J gene: TRBJ2-1; CDR3 protein: CASKHPNGQFF
V gene: TRBV14; J gene: TRBJ2-1; CDR3 protein: CASRLREANEQFF
V gene: TRBV12-3/TRBV12-4; J gene: TRBJ1-2; CDR3 protein: CASSYRDPGPADYGYTF
V gene: TRBV3-1; J gene: TRBJ2-2; CDR3 protein: CASSQDSITGELFF
V gene: TRBV5-1; J gene: TRBJ2-2; CDR3 protein: CASSPGPNTGELFF
V gene: TRBV24-1; J gene: TRBJ1-3; CDR3 protein: CATIRTVGGYTIYF
V gene: TRBV12-3/TRBV12-4; J gene: TRBJ1-2; CDR3 protein: CASSPDPGRVYGYTF
V gene: TRBV25-1; J gene: TRBJ1-2; CDR3 protein: CASSEETGRNYGYTF
V gene: TRBV2; J gene: TRBJ2-3; CDR3 protein: CASSEAPAGGSDTQYF
V gene: TRBV7-6; J gene: TRBJ2-3; CDR3 protein: CASSRLAGGNPTDTQYF
V gene: TRBV3-1; J gene: TRBJ2-5; CDR3 protein: CASSQAEGSGETQYF
V gene: TRBV2; J gene: TRBJ2-1; CDR3 protein: CASSALSVSSYNEQFF
V gene: TRBV29-1; J gene: TRBJ1-1; CDR3 protein: CSVEGGRRGAFF
V gene: TRBV9; J gene: TRBJ2-2; CDR3 protein: CASSVNSRDPNTGELFF
V gene: TRBV27; J gene: TRBJ1-2; CDR3 protein: CASSFTGYQGYTF
V gene: TRBV6-2/TRBV6-3; J gene: TRBJ2-1; CDR3 protein: CASSSTGREEFF
V gene: TRBV27; J gene: TRBJ2-1; CDR3 protein: CASSLAINNEQFF
V gene: TRBV20-1; J gene: TRBJ2-1; CDR3 protein: CSARDLSASSYNEQFF
V gene: TRBV19; J gene: TRBJ2-5; CDR3 protein: CASKPLASETQYF
V gene: TRBV7-9; J gene: TRBJ2-4; CDR3 protein: CASSAVAGDTKNIQYF
V gene: TRBV12-3/TRBV12-4; J gene: TRBJ2-2; CDR3 protein: CASSFKGAGELFF
V gene: TRBV14; J gene: TRBJ2-7; CDR3 protein: CASSQTGTSGTYEQYF
V gene: TRBV5-8; J gene: TRBJ2-3; CDR3 protein: CASSSGQGTDTQYF
V gene: TRBV7-8; J gene: TRBJ1-2; CDR3 protein: CASGLGVGNYGYTF